These 21 T cell receptor beta chains originate from one sample sequenced in a study of graft-versus-host responses after intestinal transplantation. Only in-frame clones appear in the TCRdb table, and some are missing; sequencing was by immunoSEQ multiplex PCR. Of about 82,000 clones listed, around 91% are singletons. Their cognate antigens are unknown. Sequenced here: unstimulated CD4+ T cells sorted from spleen or lymph node cells, sampled before intestinal transplant. These receptors originate from a human donor who received an intestinal transplant.

The chain uses TRBV19 and TRBJ1-3, with 7 bases matching TRBD1. The CDR3 sequence is 17 residues long. Germline V gene data show CDR1 as LNHDA and CDR2 as SQIVND (reference sequence). After removal of 10 bases from V and 0 bases from J, the junction contained 15 bases not matched to a gene. The CDR3 DNA is TGTGCCACCCCGCCGAAGGGGACAGTCGACTCTGGAAACACCATATATTTT. Its protein is CATPPKGTVDSGNTIYF.

This clone was detected once. The chain joins TRBV7-9 to TRBJ2-7, with 10 nucleotides matching TRBD1. Germline V lookup: CDR1 SEHNR, CDR2 FQNEAQ (reference sequence). The CDR3 contains 18 residues. V trimming: 1 base; J trimming: 4 bases; junction bases outside the gene matches: 13. The CDR3 region has the DNA TGTGCCAGCAGCTTAGACCCGGGACAGGGGTCCTCAGGGTACGAGCAGTACTTC. It is translated as CASSLDPGQGSSGYEQYF.

The chain carries TRBV18 and TRBJ2-1; 9 bases fit TRBD2. Germline lookup yields CDR1 KGHSH and CDR2 LQKENI. V was clipped by 0 bases and J by 7 bases; unmatched bases: 4. This CDR3 comprises 15 residues. The DNA of the CDR3 is TGTGCCAGCTCACCACCTAGCGGGGGTCTAAATGAGCAGTTCTTC. Translation: CASSPPSGGLNEQFF.

The chain has TRBV27 and TRBJ2-3; 10 nucleotides line up with TRBD2. The trim removed 2 bases at V and 1 base at J, leaving 18 bases unmatched. CDR1 is MNHEY and CDR2 is SMNVEV in the germline V gene (reference sequence). The length of the CDR3 is 21 residues. The chain's CDR3 is CASSLAPWGSGGAGGTDTQYF. DNA of the CDR3: TGTGCCAGCAGTTTAGCCCCCTGGGGGAGCGGGGGGGCCGGGGGCACAGATACGCAGTATTTT.

V usage is TRBV10-3 and J usage is TRBJ1-6; D is unresolved. The CDR3 has 14 amino acids. Germline V gene data show CDR1 as ENHRY and CDR2 as SYGVKD. V was trimmed by 2 bases and J by 9 bases, leaving 11 bases between them. CDR3 coding DNA: TGTGCCATCAGTGAGCCAAAAAGAGGTTCACCCCTCCACTTT. It yields the protein CAISEPKRGSPLHF.

This chain links TRBV5-6 with TRBJ2-1, with 10 bases matching TRBD1. J gave up 8 bases and V 2 bases, and 7 bases lay outside the gene matches. The CDR3 spans 15 residues. The V gene's germline CDR1 is SGHDT and CDR2 YYEEEE. The CDR3 loop reads CASSFQTGGRDEQFF. The CDR3, as DNA: TGTGCCAGCAGCTTCCAGACAGGGGGCAGGGATGAGCAGTTCTTC.

Only one count was recorded for this clone. The CDR3, as DNA: TGTGCCAGTAGTATAGCAGGGTCGGGCGGCTACACCTTC. It is translated as CASSIAGSGGYTF. V and J are TRBV19 and TRBJ1-2; maybe TRBD1 (5 bases). Looked up from germline, CDR1 is LNHDA and CDR2 is SQIVND (reference sequence). CDR3 length: 13 residues. Trimming pared 1 base from V and 8 bases from J, leaving 11 bases between. The variable domain in full, completed from reference TRBV19 and TRBJ1-2, reads DGGITQSPKYLFRKEGQNVTLSCEQNLNHDAMYWYRQDPGQGLRLIYYSQIVNDFQKGDIAEGYSVSREKKESFPLTVTSAQKNPTAFYLCASSIAGSGGYTFGSGTRLTVV.

The chain recombines TRBV6-5 with TRBJ1-2, with 8 bases aligning to TRBD1. The CDR3 has 14 amino acids. Per the germline V gene, CDR1 is MNHEY and CDR2 is SVGAGI. J lost 5 bases, V lost 3 bases, and 5 bases had no gene match. For the CDR3, the DNA is TGTGCCAGCAGTTATGATGGACAGGGTTATGGCTACACCTTC. Translated, it gives CASSYDGQGYGYTF.

The rearrangement joins TRBV19 to TRBJ2-7; 11 positions agree with TRBD1. CDR3 length equals 15 residues. Looked up from germline, CDR1 is LNHDA and CDR2 is SQIVND (reference sequence). V lost 7 bases and J lost 3; bases outside the gene matches: 8. The CDR3 region has the DNA TGTGCCAGTACCGCATCCGGGACAGGGGGCTACGAGCAGTACTTC. Translation: CASTASGTGGYEQYF.

The chain joins TRBV7-2 to TRBJ1-1; weak D call: TRBD1 (6 bases). Trimming took off 4 bases at V and 0 bases at J, with 12 bases between the two ends. The CDR3 contains 15 residues. CDR1 and CDR2 from the germline V gene are SGHTA and FQGNSA. The CDR3 loop is CASSWQGPLNTEAFF. The CDR3 DNA sequence: TGTGCCAGCAGCTGGCAGGGGCCACTGAACACTGAAGCTTTCTTT.

The V call is TRBV6-6, the J call TRBJ2-7; 8 bases map to TRBD1. Germline loops: CDR1 MNHNY, CDR2 SVGAGI (reference sequence). The V gene end was trimmed by 1 base and the J gene end by 2 bases; junction bases not matched to a gene: 4. The CDR3 has 15 amino acids. The CDR3 coding sequence is TGTGCCAGCAGTTACTACGGGACAGGCCCCTACGAGCAGTACTTC. It codes for CASSYYGTGPYEQYF.

The chain has TRBV14 and TRBJ1-5; D is unresolved. Deletions cut 0 bases from V and 5 bases from J, with 5 bases between. CDR1 and CDR2 from the germline V gene are SGHDN and FVKESK. The CDR3 consists of 13 residues. The CDR3 here is CASSQDSDQPQHF. CDR3 DNA sequence: TGTGCCAGCAGCCAAGATTCGGATCAGCCCCAGCATTTT.

The chain couples TRBV27 to TRBJ1-5; D is unresolved. The CDR3 sequence is 16 residues long. Germline CDR1 is MNHEY and CDR2 is SMNVEV (reference sequence). V lost 0 bases and J 5 bases, leaving 14 bases between the germline ends. CDR3 residues: CASSLSLSGVDQPQHF. The CDR3 DNA sequence: TGTGCCAGCAGTTTATCACTCTCCGGGGTTGATCAGCCCCAGCATTTT.

In this sample, this clone turned up once. Sequence at one end of the junction differs from germline and may be a read error. The chain combines TRBV5-6 with TRBJ1-5; possibly TRBD1 for D (5 bases). Germline V gives CDR1 SGHDT, CDR2 YYEEEE. CDR3 length equals 15 residues. DNA for the CDR3: TGTGCCAGCAGCCCCCGCGGGGGGGTGGATCAGCCCAAGCATTTT. It encodes CASSPRGGVDQPKHF.

The V and J genes are TRBV14 and TRBJ1-2; TRBD1 is a possible D gene (5 bases). Per germline, CDR1 SGHDN and CDR2 FVKESK. V lost 1 base to trimming and J lost 7 bases, with 13 bases between them. This CDR3 has 14 residues. CDR3 sequence (DNA): TGTGCCAGCAGCCAAGTACGGCAGGGCAGTGGCTACACCTTC. Translating it yields CASSQVRQGSGYTF.

The chain links TRBV7-2 to TRBJ2-3; 10 positions agree with TRBD2. V trimming: 4 bases; J trimming: 0 bases; junction bases outside the gene matches: 7. CDR3 length equals 17 residues. Germline CDR1 SGHTA, CDR2 FQGNSA. CDR3 protein: CASSYRTSGVSTDTQYF. The DNA of the CDR3 is TGTGCCAGCAGCTACCGGACTAGCGGAGTTAGCACAGATACGCAGTATTTT.

The genes are TRBV5-1 and TRBJ1-1, with a weak D call TRBD1 (6 bases). V gave up 3 bases and J gave up 4 bases, with 13 bases separating them. Germline assignment: CDR1 SGHRS and CDR2 YFSETQ. The CDR3 runs 14 residues. CDR3 sequence (DNA): TGCGCCAGCAGCTGGGACGGACAGTCCACTGAAGCTTTCTTT. As protein: CASSWDGQSTEAFF.

The chain has TRBV5-1 and TRBJ2-1, with 7 bases identical to TRBD2. Looked up from germline, CDR1 is SGHRS and CDR2 is YFSETQ. V shed 2 bases, J shed 3 bases, and the junction held 11 bases outside the gene matches. The CDR3 contains 17 residues. The CDR3 sequence: CASSLRGGDGGYNEQFF. The DNA for the CDR3 is TGCGCCAGCAGCTTACGCGGGGGTGATGGGGGCTACAATGAGCAGTTCTTC.

The chain links TRBV4-1 to TRBJ1-6; 7 bases are a match to TRBD1. The CDR3 has 17 amino acids. In germline, CDR1 is MGHRA, CDR2 YSYEKL. V trimming: 1 base; J trimming: 6 bases; junction bases outside the gene matches: 9. The CDR3 DNA sequence: TGCGCCAGCAGCCAAGTTGTGAGACAGGGTTTTAATTCACCCCTCCACTTT. Protein product: CASSQVVRQGFNSPLHF.

The J gene is TRBJ2-3, the V gene TRBV7-6, with D unresolved. The V gene lost 2 bases and the J gene lost 2 bases, with 11 bases spanning the gap. Germline values: CDR1 SGHVS, CDR2 FNYEAQ. This CDR3 has 15 residues. The CDR3 loop is CASSLISSFTDTQYF. The CDR3 DNA follows: TGTGCCAGCAGCTTAATCAGTTCCTTCACAGATACGCAGTATTTT. The entire variable domain, with the rest obtained from reference TRBV7-6 and TRBJ2-3, is as follows: GAGVSQSPRYKVTKRGQDVALRCDPISGHVSLYWYRQALGQGPEFLTYFNYEAQQDKSGLPNDRFSAERPEGSISTLTIQRTEQRDSAMYRCASSLISSFTDTQYFGPGTRLTVL.

V and J are TRBV19 and TRBJ1-5, with a possible D match to TRBD1 (6 bases). CDR1 is LNHDA and CDR2 is SQIVND in the germline V gene (reference sequence). The CDR3 extends over 16 amino acids. Trimming left V 5 bases short and J 7 bases short, with 21 bases between. The CDR3 DNA is TGTGCCAGTAGTCCTTCCGCGGGGGGGCGGTGGCAGCCCCAGCATTTT. It specifies CASSPSAGGRWQPQHF.